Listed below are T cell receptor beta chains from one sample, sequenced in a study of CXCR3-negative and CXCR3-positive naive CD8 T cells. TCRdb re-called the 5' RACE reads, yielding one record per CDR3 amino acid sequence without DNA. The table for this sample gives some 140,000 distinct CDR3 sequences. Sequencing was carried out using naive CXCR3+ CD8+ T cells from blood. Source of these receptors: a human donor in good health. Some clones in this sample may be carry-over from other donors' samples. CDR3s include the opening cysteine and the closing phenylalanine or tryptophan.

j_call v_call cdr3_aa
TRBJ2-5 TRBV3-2 CASSQGGGRQETQYF
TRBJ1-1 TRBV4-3 CASSQIGSTEAFF
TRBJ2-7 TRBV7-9 CASSLEDGEQYF
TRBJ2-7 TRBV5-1 CASSSLAPHRHEQYF
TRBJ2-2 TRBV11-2 CASSLDSGLRRSGELFF
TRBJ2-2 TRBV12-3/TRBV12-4 CASSLAGASSNTGELFF
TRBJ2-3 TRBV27 CASSFGLYTDTQYF
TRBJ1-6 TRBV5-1 CASSEGARSPLHF
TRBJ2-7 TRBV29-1 CSVEEEPYEQYF
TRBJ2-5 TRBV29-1 CSVEGGRTQETQYF
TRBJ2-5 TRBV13 CASSHGTGETQYF
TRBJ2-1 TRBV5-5 CASSLSGTRLGREQFF
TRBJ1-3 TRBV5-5 CASSSGASGNTIYF
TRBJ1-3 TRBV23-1 CASSRSSRDRVDSGNTIYF
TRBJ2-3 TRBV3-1 CASSLHRDTQYF
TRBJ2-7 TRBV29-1 CSVEGGNSYEQYF
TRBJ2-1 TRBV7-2 CASSVTSASYNEQFF
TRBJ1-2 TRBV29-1 CSVQTGSNYGYTF
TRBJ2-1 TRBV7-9 CASSLGSTTGDEQFF
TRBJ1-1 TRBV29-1 CSVEAKGLNTEAFF
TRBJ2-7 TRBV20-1 CSARTSYEQYF
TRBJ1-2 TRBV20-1 CSARGLDGSYGYTF
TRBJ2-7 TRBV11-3 CASSQDRFYEQYF
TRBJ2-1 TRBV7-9 CASSSSGTGTPWQFF
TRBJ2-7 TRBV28 CASEGQDSRGYEQYF
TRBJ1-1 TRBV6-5 CASSRTGENTEAFF
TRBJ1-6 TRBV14 CASSQTWGGDSPLHF
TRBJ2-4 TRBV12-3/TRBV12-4 CASSRRIAKNIQYF
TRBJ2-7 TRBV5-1 CASSLGLAGASGEQYF
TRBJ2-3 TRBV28 CASSLGLAASTDTQYF
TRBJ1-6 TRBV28 CASSSETDSPLHF
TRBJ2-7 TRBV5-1 CASSLGGGLYEQYF
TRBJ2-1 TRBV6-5 CASSLSLMKGQFF
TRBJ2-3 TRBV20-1 CSAAGLALAVGTDTQYF
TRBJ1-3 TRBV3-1 CASSQPGPGVGNTIYF
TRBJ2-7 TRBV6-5 CASRGQSYEQYF
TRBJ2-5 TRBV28 CASSPLFSGTSGFQETQYF
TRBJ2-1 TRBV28 CAITISRDYNEQFF
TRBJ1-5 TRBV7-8 CASSWDGQGGSNQPQHF
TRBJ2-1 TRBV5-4 CASSPTGQGEQFF
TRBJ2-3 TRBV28 CASGSRDLITDTQYF
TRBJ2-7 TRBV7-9 CASSPVGGNEQYF